These T cell receptor beta chains were read from a single sample in a study of cytomegalovirus exposure and HLA in healthy donors. Method: immunoSEQ multiplex PCR; TCRdb's copy keeps in-frame clones and lacks some. The sample includes over 150,000 clones, around 75% seen only once; the top ten take approximately 2%. The sample was PBMCs. All receptors come from a human donor in good health. Both conserved end residues are part of each CDR3. A D gene is named only where the DNA matches it firmly. Not every row has a clone size; where given, it reads once, few, many or a size class.

cdr3_length | j_call | v_call | clone_size | d_call | cdr3_aa | cdr3_nt
17 | TRBJ1-2 | TRBV7-2 | few | . | CASSPSSGTWGDYGYTF | TGTGCCAGCAGCCCTTCCTCCGGGACCTGGGGGGACTATGGCTACACCTTC
15 | TRBJ2-5 | TRBV6-5 | . | TRBD1 | CASSTEVQGTETQYF | TGTGCCAGCAGTACAGAAGTACAGGGGACGGAGACCCAGTACTTC
19 | TRBJ1-5 | TRBV11-2 | . | . | CASSLKLSRPKVGNQPQHF | TGTGCCAGCAGCTTAAAGTTGAGCAGGCCCAAGGTGGGCAATCAGCCCCAGCATTTT
16 | TRBJ2-5 | TRBV5-6 | . | . | CASSSEVRGLQETQYF | TGTGCCAGCAGCTCGGAAGTTCGGGGACTCCAAGAGACCCAGTACTTC
17 | TRBJ2-1 | TRBV4-1 | . | TRBD1 | CASSATSLRDSYNEQFF | TGCGCCAGCAGCGCAACAAGCCTCCGGGACAGTTACAATGAGCAGTTCTTC
15 | TRBJ1-2 | TRBV5-4 | . | TRBD1 | CASSLESGGNYGYTF | TGTGCCAGCAGCTTGGAGTCAGGGGGGAACTATGGCTACACCTTC
12 | TRBJ1-5 | TRBV2 | . | . | CASSYRDQPQHF | TGTGCCAGCTCTTATCGAGATCAGCCCCAGCATTTT
14 | TRBJ2-7 | TRBV27 | . | . | CASSSDRRSYEQYF | TGTGCCAGCAGTTCGGACAGAAGGTCCTACGAGCAGTACTTC
18 | TRBJ2-5 | TRBV13 | . | . | CASSLAALKGANQETQYF | TGTGCCAGCAGCTTAGCCGCCCTTAAAGGGGCAAACCAAGAGACCCAGTACTTC
13 | TRBJ2-3 | TRBV6-4 | many | . | CASSDSSRDTQYF | TGTGCCAGCAGTGACTCGAGCCGGGATACGCAGTATTTT
16 | TRBJ2-1 | TRBV9 | . | TRBD2 | CASSVGGGTSYNEQFF | TGTGCCAGCAGCGTAGGCGGTGGGACTAGCTACAATGAGCAGTTCTTC
17 | TRBJ2-7 | TRBV4-1 | . | . | CASSQDSNFDSSYEQYF | TGCGCCAGCAGCCAAGACTCCAATTTTGACAGCTCCTACGAGCAGTACTTC
15 | TRBJ2-3 | TRBV7-9 | . | TRBD2 | CASSLASGIPDTQYF | TGTGCCAGCAGCTTGGCTAGCGGGATCCCAGATACGCAGTATTTT
13 | TRBJ1-5 | TRBV13 | . | TRBD1 | CASSSGQGQPQHF | TGTGCCAGCAGCTCCGGACAGGGTCAGCCCCAGCATTTT
15 | TRBJ1-2 | TRBV4-1 | once | TRBD1 | CASSPREGADYGYTF | TGCGCCAGCAGCCCCCGTGAGGGGGCTGACTATGGCTACACCTTC
15 | TRBJ2-5 | TRBV19 | few | TRBD2 | CASRGLAGEAETQYF | TGTGCCAGTAGAGGACTAGCGGGGGAGGCGGAGACCCAGTACTTC
15 | TRBJ2-3 | TRBV4-2 | few | . | CASSQDLRSTDTQYF | TGTGCCAGCAGCCAAGATTTGAGGAGCACAGATACGCAGTATTTT
15 | TRBJ2-1 | TRBV14 | . | TRBD1 | CASSRIGTGLDEQFF | TGTGCCAGCAGCCGAATCGGGACAGGGTTAGATGAGCAGTTCTTC
14 | TRBJ2-3 | TRBV5-1 | few | . | CASSLAGFTDTQYF | TGCGCCAGCAGCTTGGCAGGCTTCACAGATACGCAGTATTTT
16 | TRBJ2-1 | TRBV5-6 | . | TRBD2 | CASSLGGGGYNNEQFF | TGTGCCAGCAGCTTGGGCGGGGGAGGGTATAACAATGAGCAGTTCTTC
15 | TRBJ1-4 | TRBV4-3 | . | . | CASSPFQGFDEKLFF | TGCGCCAGCAGCCCCTTCCAGGGCTTCGATGAAAAACTGTTTTTT
12 | TRBJ1-1 | TRBV29-1 | once | TRBD1 | CSGGQMNTEAFF | TGCAGCGGGGGACAGATGAACACTGAAGCTTTCTTT